Each of the 7 T cell receptor beta chains below was sequenced from the same sample in a study of shared T cell receptors in the human thymus. Data came from immunoSEQ multiplex PCR; TCRdb stores just in-frame clones and leaves some out. Here the sample spans 600,000 or so clones, 87% being singletons. The sample was also reused in another study, on human thymus T cells.

Sample: thymocytes. The receptors derive from a boy in the first two years of life with a congenital heart defect.

The gene calls are TRBV19 and TRBJ2-3; 12 nucleotides match TRBD2. The length of the CDR3 is 18 residues. The ends lost 3 bases at V and 3 bases at J; junction bases unmatched: 10. Germline V gene data show CDR1 as LNHDA and CDR2 as SQIVND (reference sequence). In DNA, the CDR3 is TGTGCCAGTAGTATGAGGGGTCTAGCGGGAGGGTTGACAGATACGCAGTATTTT. Encoded protein: CASSMRGLAGGLTDTQYF.

The J gene is TRBJ2-2, the V gene TRBV7-9, with D perhaps matching TRBD1 (6 bases). V was trimmed by 1 base and J by 6 bases, leaving 15 bases between them. The CDR3 consists of 16 residues. CDR1 is SEHNR, CDR2 FQNEAQ, per germline (reference sequence). The CDR3 region is CASSLGAGEKAGELFF. The DNA for the CDR3 is TGTGCCAGCAGCTTAGGGGCAGGGGAGAAGGCCGGGGAGCTGTTTTTT.

The J gene is TRBJ2-5, the V gene TRBV12-5; 9 nucleotides agree with TRBD2. The germline gives CDR1 LGHNT, CDR2 FRNRAP. With V trimmed by 2 bases and J by 2 bases, 6 bases remained unmatched. There are 16 residues in the CDR3. This CDR3 reads CASGLLLAGPQETQYF. The CDR3 DNA reads TGTGCTAGTGGTTTGCTCCTAGCGGGGCCTCAAGAGACCCAGTACTTC. The full variable domain, completed using reference TRBV12-5 and TRBJ2-5, is DARVTQTPRHKVTEMGQEVTMRCQPILGHNTVFWYRQTMMQGLELLAYFRNRAPLDDSGMPKDRFSAEMPDATLATLKIQPSEPRDSAVYFCASGLLLAGPQETQYFGPGTRLLVL.

The chain joins TRBV6-5 to TRBJ1-1, with 9 bases aligning to TRBD1. CDR3 length equals 16 residues. Losses at the gene ends were 0 bases for V and 3 bases for J; bases not matched to a gene: 5. From germline, CDR1 is MNHEY and CDR2 SVGAGI. DNA of the CDR3: TGTGCCAGCAGTTACTCTGGGACAGGGAGAGACACTGAAGCTTTCTTT. Translation gives CASSYSGTGRDTEAFF.

V usage is TRBV5-4 and J usage is TRBJ2-7, with D maybe TRBD2 (7 bases). V was shortened by 0 bases and J by 6 bases, with 16 bases between the two germline ends. The CDR3 extends over 15 amino acids. Germline CDR1 SGHNT, CDR2 YYREEE (reference sequence). In DNA form, the CDR3 reads TGTGCCAGCAGCTTGGGTTCGCGGGGGCCCCTCGAGCAGTACTTC. As protein: CASSLGSRGPLEQYF.

CDR3 loop: CASSQGVTESIREKLFF. The CDR3 DNA sequence: TGCGCCAGCAGCCAAGGGGTAACAGAATCAATACGGGAAAAACTGTTTTTT. The chain uses TRBV4-3 and TRBJ1-4; D unresolved. Deletions cut 1 base from V and 8 bases from J, with 20 bases between. Germline lookup yields CDR1 LGHNA and CDR2 YSLEER. The CDR3 covers 17 residues.

The chain employs TRBV6-1 and TRBJ1-2; D might be TRBD1 (5 bases). The V end lost 5 bases, the J end lost 9 bases, and 10 bases lay between the germline ends. The CDR3 runs 11 residues. The germline V gene encodes CDR1 MNHNS and CDR2 SASEGT. CDR3 amino acids: CASSSGDSYTF. The CDR3 DNA reads as TGTGCCAGCAGTTCGGGGGATAGCTACACCTTC.